The subject of this entry is one T cell receptor beta chain. Its matching antigen is unknown. V lost 2 bases and J lost 5, with 12 bases in between. The CDR3 is 15 amino acids. Germline V gene lookup returns CDR1 SNHLY and CDR2 FYNNEI. The record originates from a study of cytomegalovirus exposure and HLA in healthy donors. Study information: When fewer than 500 donors were genotyped, about 86% of them were found to fall in the Caucasian-associated ancestry cluster.

Both 60 Vbeta primers and 13 Jbeta primers went into the PCR. Measured with immunoSEQ multiplex PCR; TCRdb has only the in-frame clones, and not every one. The sample has 110,000 or so clones, 67% seen once; the top ten hold about 8%. General study findings and limits: Three of the chains that were CMV-associated were confirmed in vitro to be specific for CMV antigens.

This clonotype originated in a young man in good health and CMV-seropositive. Sequencing input: PBMCs. V usage is TRBV2 and J usage is TRBJ1-4; possible D gene TRBD1, 6 bases. The CDR3: CASSEPPGQNEKLFF. The CDR3 coding sequence is TGTGCCAGCAGTGAACCCCCGGGACAAAATGAAAAACTGTTTTTT.